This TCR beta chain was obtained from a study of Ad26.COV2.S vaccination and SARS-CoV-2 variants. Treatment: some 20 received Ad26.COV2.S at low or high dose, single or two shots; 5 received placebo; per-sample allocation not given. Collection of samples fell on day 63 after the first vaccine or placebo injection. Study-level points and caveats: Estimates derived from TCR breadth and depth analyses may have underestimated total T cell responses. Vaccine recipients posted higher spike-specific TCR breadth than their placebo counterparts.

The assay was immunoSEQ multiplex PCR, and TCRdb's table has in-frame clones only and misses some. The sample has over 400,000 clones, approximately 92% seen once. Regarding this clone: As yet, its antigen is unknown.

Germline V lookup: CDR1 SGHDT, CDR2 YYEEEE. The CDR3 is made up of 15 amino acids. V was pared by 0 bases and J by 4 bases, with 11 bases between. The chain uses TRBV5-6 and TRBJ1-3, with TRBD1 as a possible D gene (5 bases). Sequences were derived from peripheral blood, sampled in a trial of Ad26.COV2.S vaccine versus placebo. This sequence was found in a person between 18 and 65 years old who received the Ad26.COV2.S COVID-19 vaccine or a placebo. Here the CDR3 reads CASSLDPGFGNTIYF. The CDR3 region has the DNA TGTGCCAGCAGCTTGGATCCAGGGTTCGGAAACACCATATATTTT.